The rows below give T cell receptor beta chains drawn from one sample of a study of T cell responses to AZD1222 COVID-19 vaccine. The protocol was immunoSEQ multiplex PCR, while the TCRdb copy is restricted to in-frame clones and leaves out a portion. The sample has some 150,000 clones, approximately 94% seen once. The starting material was peripheral blood, obtained on day 0 of AZD1222 vaccination. Receptors were obtained from an adult in good health. Each CDR3 is given with its conserved first and last residue. D genes are given only for firm matches. Rows may omit the clone size; those that give it use once, few, many or a size class.

J: TRBJ1-5; V: TRBV2; D: TRBD1; size: NA; CDR3: CASRGDRGYFQPQHF; DNA: TGTGCCAGCAGGGGGGACAGGGGTTACTTCCAGCCCCAGCATTTT
J: TRBJ1-1; V: TRBV19; D: NA; size: NA; CDR3: CASTFSPGQRNTEAFF; DNA: TGTGCCAGTACCTTTTCCCCAGGACAAAGGAACACTGAAGCTTTCTTT
J: TRBJ2-1; V: TRBV12-3/TRBV12-4; D: NA; size: few; CDR3: CASSRYNEQFF; DNA: TGTGCCAGCAGCCGTTACAATGAGCAGTTCTTC
J: TRBJ2-7; V: TRBV19; D: TRBD1; size: NA; CDR3: CASSVDRGSSYEQYF; DNA: TGTGCCAGTAGCGTCGACAGGGGGAGCTCCTACGAGCAGTACTTC
J: TRBJ1-2; V: TRBV5-1; D: TRBD1; size: NA; CDR3: CASSLADRGTTNYGYTF; DNA: TGCGCCAGCAGCTTGGCGGACAGGGGGACAACAAACTATGGCTACACCTTC
J: TRBJ1-5; V: TRBV19; D: NA; size: NA; CDR3: CASNTGNQPQHF; DNA: TGTGCCAGTAATACGGGAAATCAGCCCCAGCATTTT
J: TRBJ1-2; V: TRBV2; D: TRBD1; size: NA; CDR3: CASGTGNGYTF; DNA: TGTGCCAGCGGGACAGGGAATGGCTACACCTTC
J: TRBJ1-2; V: TRBV3-1/TRBV3-2; D: TRBD1; size: NA; CDR3: CASHRTGDSANYGYTF; DNA: TGTGCCAGCCACCGCACAGGGGACTCAGCTAACTATGGCTACACCTTC
J: TRBJ1-1; V: TRBV6-5; D: NA; size: NA; CDR3: CASSYGDTEAFF; DNA: TGTGCCAGCAGTTACGGAGACACTGAAGCTTTCTTT
J: TRBJ2-5; V: TRBV27; D: TRBD1; size: NA; CDR3: CASRKGAVETQYF; DNA: TGTGCCTCGAGGAAGGGGGCCGTAGAGACCCAGTACTTC
J: TRBJ2-1; V: TRBV18; D: TRBD1; size: NA; CDR3: CASSFRQGDYNEQFF; DNA: TGTGCCAGCTCATTCAGACAGGGAGATTACAATGAGCAGTTCTTC
J: TRBJ2-1; V: TRBV19; D: TRBD2; size: NA; CDR3: CASSEVGGLDEQFF; DNA: TGTGCCAGTAGTGAAGTGGGAGGGTTGGATGAGCAGTTCTTC
J: TRBJ2-1; V: TRBV29-1; D: TRBD2; size: NA; CDR3: CSGRGLAGASSYNEQFF; DNA: TGCAGCGGACGGGGCCTAGCGGGCGCCAGCTCCTACAATGAGCAGTTCTTC
J: TRBJ1-5; V: TRBV12-5; D: NA; size: NA; CDR3: CASGLLYQPQHF; DNA: TGTGCTAGTGGTTTGTTGTATCAGCCCCAGCATTTT
J: TRBJ2-5; V: TRBV2; D: NA; size: once; CDR3: CASSPPPGDPQETQYF; DNA: TGTGCCAGCAGTCCCCCGCCCGGGGACCCTCAAGAGACCCAGTACTTC
J: TRBJ2-1; V: TRBV18; D: NA; size: once; CDR3: CASSPLLSENNEQFF; DNA: TGTGCCAGCTCACCACTGCTTAGCGAGAACAATGAGCAGTTCTTC
J: TRBJ1-1; V: TRBV7-9; D: NA; size: NA; CDR3: CASSLALGANTEAFF; DNA: TGTGCCAGCAGCTTAGCCCTGGGGGCGAACACTGAAGCTTTCTTT
J: TRBJ1-5; V: TRBV12-5; D: NA; size: NA; CDR3: CASGGDSPGGHFSNQPQHF; DNA: TGTGCTAGTGGTGGGGACTCCCCGGGGGGACATTTTAGCAATCAGCCCCAGCATTTT
J: TRBJ1-5; V: TRBV19; D: NA; size: NA; CDR3: CASSSRSNQPQHF; DNA: TGTGCCAGCTCAAGCCGGAGCAATCAGCCCCAGCATTTT
J: TRBJ2-7; V: TRBV10-3; D: NA; size: NA; CDR3: CAISQPDSKGTYEQYF; DNA: TGTGCCATCAGTCAACCCGACAGTAAGGGTACCTACGAGCAGTACTTC
J: TRBJ1-1; V: TRBV6-5; D: NA; size: NA; CDR3: CASSYGIEAFF; DNA: TGTGCCAGCAGTTACGGGATTGAAGCTTTCTTT
J: TRBJ1-1; V: TRBV7-3; D: NA; size: NA; CDR3: CASSGQANTEAFF; DNA: TGTGCCAGCAGTGGGCAGGCGAACACTGAAGCTTTCTTT
J: TRBJ2-7; V: TRBV19; D: NA; size: NA; CDR3: CASSSPGGYEQYF; DNA: TGTGCCAGTAGTTCCCCCGGGGGCTACGAGCAGTACTTC
J: TRBJ2-3; V: TRBV7-3; D: NA; size: NA; CDR3: CASSLGVSSTDTQYF; DNA: TGTGCCAGCAGCTTAGGGGTATCCTCCACAGATACGCAGTATTTT